A selection of T cell receptor beta chains follows, all from one sample in a study of human T cells and chemical hapten exposure. TCRdb itself ran the RACE reads through MiXCR, one entry per CDR3 protein. Here the sample spans 150,000 to 200,000 distinct CDR3 sequences, more than 12% being singletons. The material was whole blood, obtained in connection with sensitization to the hapten diphenylcyclopropenone (DPC). The origin of the receptors is a woman in her 30s with alopecia areata. Some clones in this sample may be carry-over from other donors' samples. The CDR3 runs from the conserved cysteine through the conserved F or W. A D gene is named only where the DNA matches it firmly. Expanded clones are given a class, and other clones once, few, many or no size at all.

j_gene	d_gene	abundance	v_gene	CDR3nt	CDR3aa
TRBJ1-3	NA	NA	TRBV9	TGTGCCAGCAGCGGACTGTTCTCTGGAAACACCATATATTTT	CASSGLFSGNTIYF
TRBJ1-1	NA	many	TRBV7-9	TGTGCCAGCAGCTCGGCCGCAAAAAAAAGAGTCATGAACACTGAAGCTTTCTTT	CASSSAAKKRVMNTEAFF
TRBJ2-2	TRBD1	NA	TRBV7-8	TGTGCCAGCAGCCCACAGGGGGCGCAGGTGGCCGGGGAGCTGTTTTTT	CASSPQGAQVAGELFF
TRBJ2-7	TRBD1	few	TRBV15	TGTGCCACCAGCAGAGTCGTCGGGACAGGCGGAGGCTACGAGCAGTACTTC	CATSRVVGTGGGYEQYF
TRBJ1-4	NA	few	TRBV6-6	TGTGCCAGCAGCCGGGACCTGGGGGAAAAACTGTTTTTT	CASSRDLGEKLFF
TRBJ2-2	NA	many	TRBV4-3	TGCGCCAGCAGCCAAGAAGTACCTGCGAACACCGGGGAGCTGTTTTTT	CASSQEVPANTGELFF
TRBJ2-6	TRBD1	many	TRBV20-1	TGCAGTGCTAGAAAGGGAGGACAGGGGCTCTCTGGGGCCAACGTCCTGACTTTC	CSARKGGQGLSGANVLTF
TRBJ2-7	TRBD1	NA	TRBV5-4	TGTGCCAGCAGCCGCTCAGCTGGGACAGAGACCTACGAGCAGTACTTC	CASSRSAGTETYEQYF
TRBJ2-5	NA	NA	TRBV28	TGTGCCAGCAGTTTATACGTTCAAGAGACCCAGTACTTC	CASSLYVQETQYF
TRBJ2-2	TRBD1	NA	TRBV5-1	TGCGCCAGCAGCTTGGCCGTAGGGGGCCCCGGGGAGCTGTTTTTT	CASSLAVGGPGELFF
TRBJ1-2	NA	NA	TRBV27	TGTGCCAGCAAGGGCAGCTCCTATGGCTACACCTTC	CASKGSSYGYTF
TRBJ1-1	NA	once	TRBV7-9	TGTGCCAGCAGCTATCAACAGGGTTCCACTGAAGCTTTCTTT	CASSYQQGSTEAFF
TRBJ1-3	NA	few	TRBV25-1	TGTGCCAGCAGTGAACCTAGGGGCCCCGGAAACACCATATATTTT	CASSEPRGPGNTIYF
TRBJ2-2	NA	few	TRBV19	TGTGCCAGTAGAACCGGGAAGTCGAACACCGGGGAGCTGTTTTTT	CASRTGKSNTGELFF
TRBJ1-6	NA	NA	TRBV15	TGTGCCACCAGCAGGAGGGCCGAAAATTCACCCCTCCACTTT	CATSRRAENSPLHF
TRBJ1-1	TRBD1	few	TRBV20-1	TGCAGTGCTAGAGGTTGGGGACAGGGCATGAACACTGAAGCTTTCTTT	CSARGWGQGMNTEAFF
TRBJ2-5	NA	NA	TRBV12-3/TRBV12-4	TGTGCCAGCAGTTTAATCCACGGGGAGACCCAGTACTTC	CASSLIHGETQYF